This T cell receptor beta chain was captured by sequencing in a study of CD8 T cells in Susac syndrome. On the study more broadly: When their blood was taken, the Susac syndrome patients had either not yet had any therapy, were taking corticosteroids, or were taking intravenous immunoglobulin alone.

This CDR3 comprises 13 residues. Germline loops: CDR1 DFQATT, CDR2 SNEGSKA (reference sequence). V lost 6 bases and J 0 bases, leaving 9 bases between the germline ends. Random-hexamer reverse transcription was applied to roughly 0.5 to 1 ug RNA. Via MiXCR, TCRdb re-called the immunoSEQ multiplex PCR reads, giving one row per CDR3 protein. The data contain 80,000 or so distinct CDR3 sequences, 85% to 95% of them singletons. Study-wide results and limits: In Susac patients, clonal expansion was not detected in CD4+ cells.

About this clonotype itself: Its antigen is not known.

The CD8+ and CD4+ T cells were isolated magnetically using a negative isolation approach, whereas the TEMRA cells were enriched by FACS. The rearrangement joins TRBV20-1 to TRBJ2-4, with D maybe TRBD2 (6 bases). This sequence was found in a human donor with Susac syndrome. The specimen sequenced was CD4+ T cells from PBMCs. Here the CDR3 reads CSARDSAKNIQYF. In DNA form, the CDR3 reads TGCAGTGCGCGGGACTCAGCCAAAAACATTCAGTACTTC.